This T cell receptor (beta chain) came from a study of T cells in Graves' hyperthyroidism and ophthalmopathy (dated by TCRdb to the late 2010s). About the study as a whole: Peripheral blood samples were taken at initial diagnosis, before any treatment was given. A discovery cohort of about a hundred patients, approximately 45 with Graves' ophthalmopathy and 57 with stable Graves' hyperthyroidism, was used to find distinguishing TCR V-J signatures. Whether ophthalmopathy could be predicted prospectively was tested in an independent validation cohort made up of about 18 hyperthyroidism patients plus 17 patients who later progressed to ophthalmopathy. For training and testing, the 100 or so patients in the discovery cohort were randomly divided in a 7:3 ratio. In several Graves' hyperthyroidism patients, the study also compared T-cell repertoires from thyroid tissue with T-cell repertoires from blood. Once sampling was done, hyperthyroidism patients were given methimazole at a starting dose of 30 mg daily, whereas ophthalmopathy patients were given high-dose intravenous methylprednisolone. The paper describes TCR Vbeta CDR3 sequencing of fewer than 150 peripheral blood samples, made up of 43 ophthalmopathy patients, 70 to 75 hyperthyroidism patients and around 17 progressor patients. Findings and caveats that apply to the study as a whole: A model built on a 13 V-J signature distinguished ophthalmopathy from stable hyperthyroidism, reaching roughly 88% sensitivity and 81.08% specificity in cross-validation and 80%/75% in testing. Blood samples also contained most of the expanded thyroid clonotypes (frequency above 0.001), which suggests that blood repertoires may reflect thyroid immune responses. No statistical method was used to set the sample size in advance, and investigators knew the group allocation. In validation, progression to ophthalmopathy was predicted by the model with nearly 71% sensitivity and 72% to 85% specificity, a median of roughly 6 months before onset.

TCR beta CDR3 regions were amplified from RNA transcripts. The TCR CDR3 was subjected to a first round of RT-PCR using the HTBI primer set and the Qiagen OneStep RT-PCR kit. A second multiplex PCR round built the libraries, followed by size selection and purification. Libraries were sequenced paired-end with 100 bp reads on an Illumina HiSeq2000. In the paper's pipeline: SOAPnuke was used to process the raw data, with reads discarded if the reads contained adapters or uncalled bases, had a mean Phred below 15, or lacked an exact constant-primer or identifier match. COPE v1.2.5 was used to merge high-quality paired reads, and clonotypes were defined as unique nucleotide sequences. MiTCR v1.1 was used to align clonotypes to the IMGT TRBV, TRBD and TRBJ reference segments. Analysis was restricted to V-J combinations with a frequency above 0.0001, which covered 98% to 99.2% of repertoires. The TCS score was defined as the ratio of F50 (clonal expansion) to E x V (chaos), calculated using BLOSUM62-based TCRdist between CDR3 peptides within each V-J. Welch's t-statistics and random forest reduced 500 to 550 V-J features to 10 to 15, which were used in a naive Bayes classifier (R e1071). TCRdb reworked the public reads: Q25 trimming with fastp, MiXCR clone assembly, productive beta chains retained. Identical CDR3 protein sequences are pooled into one entry, listed with their most common genes and DNA. The V and J calls shown here were made by TCRdb, not taken from the authors' results. For this sample the table gives 390,000 or so distinct CDR3 sequences, of which under 15% were detected only once. The ten top clones hold about 12% of the sample.

In the ophthalmopathy patients, disease was moderately to severely active, with a Clinical Activity Score of 3 or more, a NOSPECS grade of 4 or more, and a duration of less than 3 months. Any patient with an uncontrolled infection, another autoimmune disease, pregnancy or lactation was excluded. Diagnoses were based on clinical symptoms, serum thyroxine and TRAb, thyroid ultrasound and orbital computed tomography. Ficoll-Paque density gradient centrifugation was used to isolate PBMCs from around 10 ml of fresh peripheral blood. Total RNA was extracted with Trizol reagent, and quality was checked on an Agilent 2100 Bioanalyzer. Taken from the germline V gene, the CDR1 and CDR2 loops are SGHRS and YFSETQ. Trimmed from V: 4 bases; trimmed from J: 0 bases; junction bases lacking a gene match: 2. The CDR3 contains 15 residues, cysteine and phenylalanine counted. Only the CDR3 portion is preserved as DNA: 45 bases, with reading frame beginning at the first base.

This clonotype was observed many times. The clone's antigen remains unknown. Nothing much larger sits one base from this clone, and base qualities are not available. The receptor was isolated from a man in his late teens or twenties with Graves' ophthalmopathy. This sequence uses TRBV5-1 and TRBJ2-7; TRBD2 agrees with 12 junctional bases. Source material: blood. The DNA sequence is TGCGCCAGCAGCGAGACTAGCGGGAGCTCCTACGAGCAGTACTTC. This codes for CASSETSGSSYEQYF.